The sequence of this T cell receptor beta chain was determined in a study of cytomegalovirus exposure and HLA in healthy donors. About the study: Roughly 180 million T cells yielded 120 million or so unique TCR beta sequences, as an earlier analysis found. General observations from the study: The authors later linked a missense DCLRE1C variant to TCR beta V- and J-gene trimming. It was only CMV serostatus that was available as immune exposure information.

As concerns this clone: Its antigen is currently unknown.

PCR amplification relied on 60 Vbeta primers (plus 13 Jbeta primers). Sequenced by immunoSEQ multiplex PCR; TCRdb stores in-frame clones only, minus some. The table shows 160,000 or so clones, with approximately 80% occurring only once. At collection, donors were nominally healthy, but unrecorded immune exposures were probable. V lost 3 bases and J lost 1, with 16 bases in between. The CDR3 contains 17 residues. CDR1 SGHNT and CDR2 YENEEA come from the germline V gene. This sequence originates from a man in his late teens or twenties in good health and CMV-seropositive. The chain carries TRBV11-3 and TRBJ2-1, with a possible D match to TRBD2 (6 bases). Sequenced material: PBMCs. CDR3 amino acids: CASSFGSSRGSYNEQFF. CDR3 coding DNA: TGTGCCAGCAGCTTTGGCTCTAGTCGGGGGTCCTACAATGAGCAGTTCTTC. The complete variable domain, with remaining parts taken from reference TRBV11-3 and TRBJ2-1, reads EAGVVQSPRYKIIEKKQPVAFWCNPISGHNTLYWYLQNLGQGPELLIRYENEEAVDDSQLPKDRFSAERLKGVDSTLKIQPAELGDSAVYLCASSFGSSRGSYNEQFFGPGTRLTVL.